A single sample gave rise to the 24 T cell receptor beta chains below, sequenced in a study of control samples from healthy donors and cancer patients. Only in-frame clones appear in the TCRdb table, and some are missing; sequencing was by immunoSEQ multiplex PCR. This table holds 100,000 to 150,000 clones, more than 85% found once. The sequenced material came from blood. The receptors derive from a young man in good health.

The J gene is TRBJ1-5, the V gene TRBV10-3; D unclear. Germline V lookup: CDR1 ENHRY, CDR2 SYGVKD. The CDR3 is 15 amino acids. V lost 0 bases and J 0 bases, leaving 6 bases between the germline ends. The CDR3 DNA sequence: TGTGCCATCAGTGAGTCGGGTTATAGCAATCAGCCCCAGCATTTT. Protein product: CAISESGYSNQPQHF.

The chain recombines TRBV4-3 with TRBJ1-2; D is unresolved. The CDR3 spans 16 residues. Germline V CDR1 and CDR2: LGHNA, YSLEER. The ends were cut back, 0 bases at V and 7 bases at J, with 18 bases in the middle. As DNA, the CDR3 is TGCGCCAGCAGCCAAGATCCCTTGGACTTTTCCCGTGGCTACACCTTC. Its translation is CASSQDPLDFSRGYTF.

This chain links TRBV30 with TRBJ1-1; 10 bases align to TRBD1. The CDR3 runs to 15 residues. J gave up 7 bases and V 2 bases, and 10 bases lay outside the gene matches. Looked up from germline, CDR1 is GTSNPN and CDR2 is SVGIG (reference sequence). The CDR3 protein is CAWSRLGQGGNEAFF. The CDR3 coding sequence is TGTGCCTGGAGTCGTCTCGGACAGGGGGGAAATGAAGCTTTCTTT.

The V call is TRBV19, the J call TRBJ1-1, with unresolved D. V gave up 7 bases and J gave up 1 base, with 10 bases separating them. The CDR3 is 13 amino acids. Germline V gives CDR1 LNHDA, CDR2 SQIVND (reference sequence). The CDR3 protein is CASNYRQNTEAFF. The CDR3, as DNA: TGTGCCAGTAATTATCGACAGAACACTGAAGCTTTCTTT. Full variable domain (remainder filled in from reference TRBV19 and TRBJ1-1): DGGITQSPKYLFRKEGQNVTLSCEQNLNHDAMYWYRQDPGQGLRLIYYSQIVNDFQKGDIAEGYSVSREKKESFPLTVTSAQKNPTAFYLCASNYRQNTEAFFGQGTRLTVV.

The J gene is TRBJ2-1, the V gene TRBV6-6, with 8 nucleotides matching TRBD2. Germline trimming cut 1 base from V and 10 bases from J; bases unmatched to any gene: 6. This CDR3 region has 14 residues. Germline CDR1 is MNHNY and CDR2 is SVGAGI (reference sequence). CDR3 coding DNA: TGTGCCAGCAGTTACTTATCGACTAGCGCGGAGCAGTTCTTC. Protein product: CASSYLSTSAEQFF.

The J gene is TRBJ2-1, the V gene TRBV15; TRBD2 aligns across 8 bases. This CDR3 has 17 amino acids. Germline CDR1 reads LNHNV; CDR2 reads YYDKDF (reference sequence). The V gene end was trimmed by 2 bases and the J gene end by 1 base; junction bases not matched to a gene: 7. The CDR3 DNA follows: TGTGCCACCAGCAGACTAAGCGGGAGTATATCCTACAATGAGCAGTTCTTC. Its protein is CATSRLSGSISYNEQFF.

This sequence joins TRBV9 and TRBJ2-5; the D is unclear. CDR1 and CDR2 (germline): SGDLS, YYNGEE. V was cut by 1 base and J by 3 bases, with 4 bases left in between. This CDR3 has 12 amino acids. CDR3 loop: CASSVKEETQYF. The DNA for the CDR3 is TGTGCCAGCAGCGTAAAAGAAGAGACCCAGTACTTC.

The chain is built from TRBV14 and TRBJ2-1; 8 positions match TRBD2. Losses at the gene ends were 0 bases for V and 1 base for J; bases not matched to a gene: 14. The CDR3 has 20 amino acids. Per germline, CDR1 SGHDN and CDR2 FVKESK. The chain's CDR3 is CASSQDRSGSGTTSYNEQFF. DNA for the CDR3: TGTGCCAGCAGCCAAGATAGGTCGGGTAGCGGGACCACTTCCTACAATGAGCAGTTCTTC.

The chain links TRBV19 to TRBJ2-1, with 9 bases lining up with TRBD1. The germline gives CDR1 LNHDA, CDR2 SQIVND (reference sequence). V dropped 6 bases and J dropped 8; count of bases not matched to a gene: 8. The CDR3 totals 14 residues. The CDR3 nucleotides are TGTGCCAGTAGGCCAACAGGGGGCAACGATGAGCAGTTCTTC. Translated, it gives CASRPTGGNDEQFF.

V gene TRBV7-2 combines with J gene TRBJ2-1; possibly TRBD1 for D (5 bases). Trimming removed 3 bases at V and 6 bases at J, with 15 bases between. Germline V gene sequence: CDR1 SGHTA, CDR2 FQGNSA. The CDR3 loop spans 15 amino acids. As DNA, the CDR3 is TGTGCCAGCAGCTTCGACAGAGATTTGGGCAATGAGCAGTTCTTC. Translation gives CASSFDRDLGNEQFF.

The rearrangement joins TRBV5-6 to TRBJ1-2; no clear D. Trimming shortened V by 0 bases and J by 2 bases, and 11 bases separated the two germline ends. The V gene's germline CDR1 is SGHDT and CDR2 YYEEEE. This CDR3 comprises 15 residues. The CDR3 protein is CASSLAGLRNYGYTF. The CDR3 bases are TGTGCCAGCAGCTTGGCAGGACTAAGAAACTATGGCTACACCTTC.

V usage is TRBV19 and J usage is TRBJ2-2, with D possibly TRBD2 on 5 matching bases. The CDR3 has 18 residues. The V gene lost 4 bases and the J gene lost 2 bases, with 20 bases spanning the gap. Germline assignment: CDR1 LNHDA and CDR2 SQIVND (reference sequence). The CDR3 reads CASSTPAGSRSNTGELFF. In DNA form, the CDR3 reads TGTGCCAGTAGTACCCCCGCGGGTTCCCGCAGTAACACCGGGGAGCTGTTTTTT. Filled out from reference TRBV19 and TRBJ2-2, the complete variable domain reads DGGITQSPKYLFRKEGQNVTLSCEQNLNHDAMYWYRQDPGQGLRLIYYSQIVNDFQKGDIAEGYSVSREKKESFPLTVTSAQKNPTAFYLCASSTPAGSRSNTGELFFGEGSRLTVL.

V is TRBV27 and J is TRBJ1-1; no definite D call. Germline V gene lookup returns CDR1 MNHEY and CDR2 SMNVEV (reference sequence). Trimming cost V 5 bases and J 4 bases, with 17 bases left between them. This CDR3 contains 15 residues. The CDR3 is CASSNQRGWGTEAFF. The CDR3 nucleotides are TGTGCCAGCAGTAATCAGCGGGGTTGGGGCACTGAAGCTTTCTTT.

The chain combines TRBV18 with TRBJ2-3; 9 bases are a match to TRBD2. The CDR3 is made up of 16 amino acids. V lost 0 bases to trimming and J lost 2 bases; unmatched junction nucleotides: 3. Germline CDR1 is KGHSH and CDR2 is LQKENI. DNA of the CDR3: TGTGCCAGCTCACCACCTAGCGGGGGACTCACAGATACGCAGTATTTT. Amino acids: CASSPPSGGLTDTQYF.

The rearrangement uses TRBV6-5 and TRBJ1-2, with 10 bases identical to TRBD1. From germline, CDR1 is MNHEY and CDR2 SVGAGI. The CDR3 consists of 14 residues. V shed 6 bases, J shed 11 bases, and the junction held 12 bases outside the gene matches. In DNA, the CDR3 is TGTGCCAGCAGCCGACAGGGGGCGAGGAAAAAGTACACCTTC. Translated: CASSRQGARKKYTF.

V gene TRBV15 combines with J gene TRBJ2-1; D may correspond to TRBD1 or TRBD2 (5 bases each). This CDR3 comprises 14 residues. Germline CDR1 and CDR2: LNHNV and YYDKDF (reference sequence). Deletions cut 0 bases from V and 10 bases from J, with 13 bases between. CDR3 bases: TGTGCCACCAGCAGAGAGCCCGGGACGCCCGAGCAGTTCTTC. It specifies CATSREPGTPEQFF.

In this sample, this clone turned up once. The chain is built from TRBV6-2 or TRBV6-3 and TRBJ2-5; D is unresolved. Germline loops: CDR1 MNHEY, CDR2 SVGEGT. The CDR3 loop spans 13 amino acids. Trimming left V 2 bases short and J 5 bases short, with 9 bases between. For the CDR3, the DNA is TGTGCCAGCAGTTACCAGACCTCCGAGACCCAGTACTTC. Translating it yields CASSYQTSETQYF.

CDR3 sequence (DNA): TGTGCCAGTAGGGACAGGGGCTACAATGAGCAGTTCTTC. As protein: CASRDRGYNEQFF. V and J are TRBV19 and TRBJ2-1, with 9 bases identical to TRBD1. The CDR3 has 13 amino acids. Germline assignment: CDR1 LNHDA and CDR2 SQIVND (reference sequence). The V segment lost 6 bases and the J segment 3 bases; nucleotides outside the gene matches: 0.

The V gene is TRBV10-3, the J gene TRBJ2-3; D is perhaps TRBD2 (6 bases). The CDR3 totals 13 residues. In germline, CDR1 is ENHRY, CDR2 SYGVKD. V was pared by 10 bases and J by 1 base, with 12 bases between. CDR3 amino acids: CATAPGGTDTQYF. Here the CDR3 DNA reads TGTGCCACCGCGCCGGGGGGCACAGATACGCAGTATTTT.

The CDR3 bases are TGTGCCAGTAGTCTACTAGGACAGGTGAGGAGCACTGAAGCTTTCTTT. Encoded protein: CASSLLGQVRSTEAFF. The V call is TRBV19, the J call TRBJ1-1; 7 bases agree with TRBD1. V was pared by 5 bases and J by 4 bases, with 13 bases of the junction left unmatched. Per the germline V gene, CDR1 is LNHDA and CDR2 is SQIVND (reference sequence). There are 16 residues in the CDR3.

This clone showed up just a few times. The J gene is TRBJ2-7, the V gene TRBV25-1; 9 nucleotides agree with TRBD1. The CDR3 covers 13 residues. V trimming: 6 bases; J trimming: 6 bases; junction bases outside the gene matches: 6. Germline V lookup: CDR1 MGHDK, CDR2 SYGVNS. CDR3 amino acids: CASRRGQGFEQYF. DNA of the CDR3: TGTGCCAGCAGGAGGGGACAGGGTTTCGAGCAGTACTTC.

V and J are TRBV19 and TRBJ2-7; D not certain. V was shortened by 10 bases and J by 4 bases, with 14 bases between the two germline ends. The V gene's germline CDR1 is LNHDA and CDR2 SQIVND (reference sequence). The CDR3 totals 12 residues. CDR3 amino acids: CATLDNTYEQYF. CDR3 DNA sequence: TGTGCCACCTTGGATAATACATACGAGCAGTACTTC.

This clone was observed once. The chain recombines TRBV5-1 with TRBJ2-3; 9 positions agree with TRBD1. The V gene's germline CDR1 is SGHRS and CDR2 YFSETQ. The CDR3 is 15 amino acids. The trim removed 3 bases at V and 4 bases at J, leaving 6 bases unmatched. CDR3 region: CASSSGQGRSDTQYF. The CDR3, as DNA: TGCGCCAGCAGCTCAGGACAGGGGCGGTCAGATACGCAGTATTTT. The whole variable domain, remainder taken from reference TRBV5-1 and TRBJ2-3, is KAGVTQTPRYLIKTRGQQVTLSCSPISGHRSVSWYQQTPGQGLQFLFEYFSETQRNKGNFPGRFSGRQFSNSRSEMNVSTLELGDSALYLCASSSGQGRSDTQYFGPGTRLTVL.

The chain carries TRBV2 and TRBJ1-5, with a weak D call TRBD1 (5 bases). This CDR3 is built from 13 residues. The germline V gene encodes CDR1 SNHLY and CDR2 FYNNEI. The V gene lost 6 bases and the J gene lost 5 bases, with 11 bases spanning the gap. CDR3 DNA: TGTGCCAGCAGAGCAGGGAAGGATCAGCCCCAGCATTTT. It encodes CASRAGKDQPQHF.